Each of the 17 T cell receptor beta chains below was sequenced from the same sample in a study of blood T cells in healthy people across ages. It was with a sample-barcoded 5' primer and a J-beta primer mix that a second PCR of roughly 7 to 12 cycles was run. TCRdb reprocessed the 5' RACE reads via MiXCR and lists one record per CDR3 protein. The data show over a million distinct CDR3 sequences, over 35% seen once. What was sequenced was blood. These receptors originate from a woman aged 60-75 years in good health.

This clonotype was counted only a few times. The CDR3 bases are TGTGCTAGTGGTTCTACCGGGACTAGCGGAGCATTAAAAGAGACCCAGTACTTC. Translating gives CASGSTGTSGALKETQYF. The V call is TRBV12-5, the J call TRBJ2-5, with 11 nucleotides matching TRBD2. The CDR3 is 18 amino acids. Germline V gene sequence: CDR1 LGHNT, CDR2 FRNRAP. The V and J ends lost 4 bases and 3 bases, in that order; junction bases with no gene match: 13.

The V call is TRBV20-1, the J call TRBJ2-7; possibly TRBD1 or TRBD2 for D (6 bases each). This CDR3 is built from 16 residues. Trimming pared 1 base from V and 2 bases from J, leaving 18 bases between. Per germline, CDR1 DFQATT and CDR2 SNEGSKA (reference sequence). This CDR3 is CSARVRGGRETYEQYF. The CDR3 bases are TGCAGTGCTAGAGTGAGAGGGGGGCGCGAAACCTACGAGCAGTACTTC.

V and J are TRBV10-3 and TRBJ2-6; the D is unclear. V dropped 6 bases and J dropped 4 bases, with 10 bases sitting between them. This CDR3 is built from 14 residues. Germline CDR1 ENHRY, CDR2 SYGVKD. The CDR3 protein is CAIRPRGGANVLTF. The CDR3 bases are TGTGCCATCAGGCCGCGCGGAGGGGCCAACGTCCTGACTTTC.

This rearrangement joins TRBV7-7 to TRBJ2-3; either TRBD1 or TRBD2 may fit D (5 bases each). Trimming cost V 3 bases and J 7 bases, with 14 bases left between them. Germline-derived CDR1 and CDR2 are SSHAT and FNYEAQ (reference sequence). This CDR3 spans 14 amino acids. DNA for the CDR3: TGTGCCAGCAGCTTGGGGGTAGGCGAGTATACGCAGTATTTT. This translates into CASSLGVGEYTQYF.

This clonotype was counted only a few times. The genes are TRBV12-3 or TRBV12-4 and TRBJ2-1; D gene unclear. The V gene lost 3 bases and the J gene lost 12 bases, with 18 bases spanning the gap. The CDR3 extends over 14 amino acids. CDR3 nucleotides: TGTGCCAGCAGTTTTAACAGAGTCGGTATGGGGCAGTTCTTC. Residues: CASSFNRVGMGQFF.

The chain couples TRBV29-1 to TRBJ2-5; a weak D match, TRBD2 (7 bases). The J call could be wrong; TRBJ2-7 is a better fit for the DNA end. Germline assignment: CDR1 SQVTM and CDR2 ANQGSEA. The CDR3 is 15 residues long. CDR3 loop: CSVDLPGEGKYEQYF. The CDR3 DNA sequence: TGCAGCGTTGATCTCCCAGGGGAGGGGAAATACGAGCAGTACTTC.

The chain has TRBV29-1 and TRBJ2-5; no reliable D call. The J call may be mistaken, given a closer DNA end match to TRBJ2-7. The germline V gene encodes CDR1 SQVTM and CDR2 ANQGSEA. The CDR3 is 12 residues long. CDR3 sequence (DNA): TGCAGCGTTGTCGGAGTCCCTTACGAGCAGTACTTC. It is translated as CSVVGVPYEQYF.

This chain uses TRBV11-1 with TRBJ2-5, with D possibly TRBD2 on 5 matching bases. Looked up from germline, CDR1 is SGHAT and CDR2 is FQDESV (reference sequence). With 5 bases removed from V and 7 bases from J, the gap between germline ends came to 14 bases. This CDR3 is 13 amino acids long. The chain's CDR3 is CASSHAYRGTQYF. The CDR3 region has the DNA TGTGCCAGCAGCCATGCATATCGGGGGACCCAGTACTTC.

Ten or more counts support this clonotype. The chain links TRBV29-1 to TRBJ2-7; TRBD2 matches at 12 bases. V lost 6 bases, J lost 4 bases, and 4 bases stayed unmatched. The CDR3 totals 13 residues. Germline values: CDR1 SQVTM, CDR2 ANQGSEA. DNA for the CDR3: TGCAGCGTCCGACTAGCGGGAGTTTACGAGCAGTACTTC. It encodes CSVRLAGVYEQYF.

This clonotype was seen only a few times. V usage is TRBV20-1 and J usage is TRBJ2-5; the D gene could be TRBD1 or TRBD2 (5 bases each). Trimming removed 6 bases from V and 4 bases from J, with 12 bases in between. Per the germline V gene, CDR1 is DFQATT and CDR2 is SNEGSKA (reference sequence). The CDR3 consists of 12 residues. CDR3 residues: CSAPRDVETQYF. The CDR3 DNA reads TGCAGTGCGCCAAGGGACGTAGAGACCCAGTACTTC.

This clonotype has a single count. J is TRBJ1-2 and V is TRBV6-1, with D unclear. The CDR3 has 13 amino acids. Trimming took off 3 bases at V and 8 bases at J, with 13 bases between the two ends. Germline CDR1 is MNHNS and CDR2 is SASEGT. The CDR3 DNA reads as TGTGCCAGCAGTGAGATGGAGGCTTCGGGCTACACCTTC. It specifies CASSEMEASGYTF.

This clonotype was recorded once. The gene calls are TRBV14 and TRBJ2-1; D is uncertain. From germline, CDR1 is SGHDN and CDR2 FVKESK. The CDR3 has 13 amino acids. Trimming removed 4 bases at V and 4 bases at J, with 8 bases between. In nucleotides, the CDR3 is TGTGCCAGCAGCCTGAGGAAATACAATGAGCAGTTCTTC. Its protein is CASSLRKYNEQFF.

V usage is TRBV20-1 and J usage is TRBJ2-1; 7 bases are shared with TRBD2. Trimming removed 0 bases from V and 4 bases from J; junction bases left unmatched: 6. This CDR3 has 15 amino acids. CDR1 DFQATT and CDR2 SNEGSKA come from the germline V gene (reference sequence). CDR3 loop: CSARDGGSGYNEQFF. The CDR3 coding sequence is TGCAGTGCTAGAGATGGCGGGAGTGGGTACAATGAGCAGTTCTTC.

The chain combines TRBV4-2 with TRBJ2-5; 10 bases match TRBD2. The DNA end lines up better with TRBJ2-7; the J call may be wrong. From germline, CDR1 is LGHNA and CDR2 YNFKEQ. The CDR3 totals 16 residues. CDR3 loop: CASSQAASGGSYEQYF. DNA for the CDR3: TGTGCCAGCAGCCAAGCGGCTAGCGGGGGCTCCTACGAGCAGTACTTC.

CDR3 sequence reads: CSAGGAPNNEQFF. The DNA for the CDR3 is TGCAGTGCTGGGGGTGCCCCAAACAATGAGCAGTTCTTC. The chain recombines TRBV20-1 with TRBJ2-1; possibly TRBD1 or TRBD2 for D (5 bases each). This CDR3 comprises 13 residues. Per the germline V gene, CDR1 is DFQATT and CDR2 is SNEGSKA (reference sequence). Trimming took off 5 bases at V and 5 bases at J, with 13 bases between the two ends.

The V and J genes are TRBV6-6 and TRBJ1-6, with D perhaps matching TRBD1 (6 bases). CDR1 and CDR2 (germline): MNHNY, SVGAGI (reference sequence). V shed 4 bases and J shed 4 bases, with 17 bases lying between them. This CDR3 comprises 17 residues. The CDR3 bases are TGTGCCAGCAGTTCGACCTCGACAGGTTCTTATAATTCACCCCTCCACTTT. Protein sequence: CASSSTSTGSYNSPLHF.

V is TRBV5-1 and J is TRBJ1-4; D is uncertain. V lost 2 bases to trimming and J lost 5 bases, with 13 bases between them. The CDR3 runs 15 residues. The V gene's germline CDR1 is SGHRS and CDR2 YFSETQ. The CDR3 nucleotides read TGCGCCAGCAGCTTACCAGAAAGCTACAATGAAAAACTGTTTTTT. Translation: CASSLPESYNEKLFF.